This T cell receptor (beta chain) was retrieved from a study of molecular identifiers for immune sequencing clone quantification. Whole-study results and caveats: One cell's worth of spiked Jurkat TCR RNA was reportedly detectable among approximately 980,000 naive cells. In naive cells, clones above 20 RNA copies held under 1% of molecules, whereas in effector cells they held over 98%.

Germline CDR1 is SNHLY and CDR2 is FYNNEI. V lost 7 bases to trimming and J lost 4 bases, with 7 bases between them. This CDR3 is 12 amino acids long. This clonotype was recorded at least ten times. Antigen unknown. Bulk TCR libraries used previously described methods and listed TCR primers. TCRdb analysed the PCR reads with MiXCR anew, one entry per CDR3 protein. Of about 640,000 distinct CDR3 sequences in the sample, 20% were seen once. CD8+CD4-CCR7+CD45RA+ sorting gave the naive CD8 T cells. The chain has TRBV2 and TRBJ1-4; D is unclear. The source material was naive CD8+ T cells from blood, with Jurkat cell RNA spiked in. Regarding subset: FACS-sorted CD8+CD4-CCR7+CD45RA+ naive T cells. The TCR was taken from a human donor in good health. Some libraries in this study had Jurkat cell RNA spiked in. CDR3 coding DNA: TGTGCCAGCAATTCCTATAATGAAAAACTGTTTTTT. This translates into CASNSYNEKLFF. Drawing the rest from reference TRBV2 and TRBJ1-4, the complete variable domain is EPEVTQTPSHQVTQMGQEVILRCVPISNHLYFYWYRQILGQKVEFLVSFYNNEISEKSEIFDDQFSVERPDGSNFTLKIRSTKLEDSAMYFCASNSYNEKLFFGSGTQLSVL.